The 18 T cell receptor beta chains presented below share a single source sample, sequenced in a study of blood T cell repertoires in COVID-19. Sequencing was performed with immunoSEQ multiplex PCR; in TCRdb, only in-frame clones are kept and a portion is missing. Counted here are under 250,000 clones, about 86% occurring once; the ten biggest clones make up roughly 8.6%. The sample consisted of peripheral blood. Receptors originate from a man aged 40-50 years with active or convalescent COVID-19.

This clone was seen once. The CDR3 sequence is CASSRNTEAFF. CDR3 in DNA: TGCGCCAGCAGCCGGAACACTGAAGCTTTCTTT. This chain links TRBV5-1 with TRBJ1-1; no clear D gene. V lost 4 bases and J 1 base, leaving 2 bases between the germline ends. CDR3 size: 11 residues. CDR1 and CDR2 (germline): SGHRS, YFSETQ.

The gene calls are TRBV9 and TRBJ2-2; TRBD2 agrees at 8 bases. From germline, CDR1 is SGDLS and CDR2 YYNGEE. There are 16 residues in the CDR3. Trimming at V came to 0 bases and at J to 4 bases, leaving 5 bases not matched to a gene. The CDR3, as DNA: TGTGCCAGCAGCGTAGAAGGCGGGGGGTTCACCGGGGAGCTGTTTTTT. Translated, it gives CASSVEGGGFTGELFF.

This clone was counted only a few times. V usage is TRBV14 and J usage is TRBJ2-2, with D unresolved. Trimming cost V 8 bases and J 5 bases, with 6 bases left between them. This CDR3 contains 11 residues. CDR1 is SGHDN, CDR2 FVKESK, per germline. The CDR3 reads CASGRTGELFF. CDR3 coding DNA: TGTGCCAGCGGTCGGACCGGGGAGCTGTTTTTT.

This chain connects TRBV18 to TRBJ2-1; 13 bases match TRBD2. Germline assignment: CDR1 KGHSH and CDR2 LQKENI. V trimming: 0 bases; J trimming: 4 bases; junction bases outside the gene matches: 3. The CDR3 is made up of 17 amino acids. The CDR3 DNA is TGTGCCAGCTCACCACCGACTAGCGGGGGGCTATACAATGAGCAGTTCTTC. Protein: CASSPPTSGGLYNEQFF.

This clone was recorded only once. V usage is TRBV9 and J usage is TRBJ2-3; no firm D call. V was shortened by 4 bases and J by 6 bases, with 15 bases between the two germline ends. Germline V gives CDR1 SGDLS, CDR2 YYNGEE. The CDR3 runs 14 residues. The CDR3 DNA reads TGTGCCAGCAGCCCCTACAATATCGGGGATACGCAGTATTTT. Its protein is CASSPYNIGDTQYF.

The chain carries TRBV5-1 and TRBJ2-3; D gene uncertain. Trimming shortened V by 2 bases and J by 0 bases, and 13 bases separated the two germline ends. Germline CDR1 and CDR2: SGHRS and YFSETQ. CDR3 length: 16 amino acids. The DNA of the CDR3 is TGCGCCAGCAGCTTCTTTTCGTCGGTAAGCACAGATACGCAGTATTTT. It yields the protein CASSFFSSVSTDTQYF.

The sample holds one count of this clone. This chain's CDR3 is CAISEGAGYNEQFF. CDR3 bases: TGTGCCATCAGTGAAGGTGCAGGATACAATGAGCAGTTCTTC. The chain couples TRBV10-3 to TRBJ2-1; D ambiguous. V dropped 3 bases and J dropped 4 bases, with 10 bases sitting between them. The CDR3 spans 14 residues. Per the germline V gene, CDR1 is ENHRY and CDR2 is SYGVKD.

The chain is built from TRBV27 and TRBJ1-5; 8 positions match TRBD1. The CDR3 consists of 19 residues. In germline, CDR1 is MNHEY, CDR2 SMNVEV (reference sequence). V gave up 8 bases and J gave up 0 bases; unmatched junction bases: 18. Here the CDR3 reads CASSPLGTDRGYSNQPQHF. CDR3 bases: TGTGCCAGCTCCCCTCTGGGTACCGACAGGGGATATAGCAATCAGCCCCAGCATTTT.

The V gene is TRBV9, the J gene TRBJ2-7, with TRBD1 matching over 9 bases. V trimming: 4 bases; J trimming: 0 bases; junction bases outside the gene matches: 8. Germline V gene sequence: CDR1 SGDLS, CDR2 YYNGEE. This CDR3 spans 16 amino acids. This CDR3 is CASSMSTGGGSYEQYF. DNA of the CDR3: TGTGCCAGCAGCATGTCGACAGGGGGGGGCTCCTACGAGCAGTACTTC.

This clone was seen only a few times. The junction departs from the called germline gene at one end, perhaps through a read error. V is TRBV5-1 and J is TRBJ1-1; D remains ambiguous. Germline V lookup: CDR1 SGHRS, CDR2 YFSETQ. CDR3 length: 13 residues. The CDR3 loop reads CASTLNPGVEAFF. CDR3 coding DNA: TGCGCCAGCACCTTGAACCCAGGCGTAGAAGCTTTCTTT.

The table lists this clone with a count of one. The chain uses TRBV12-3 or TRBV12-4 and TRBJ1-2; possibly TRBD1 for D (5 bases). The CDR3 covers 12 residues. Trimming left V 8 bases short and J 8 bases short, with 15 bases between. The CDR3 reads CASPTGAGGYTF. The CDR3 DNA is TGTGCCAGCCCCACTGGGGCTGGGGGCTACACCTTC.

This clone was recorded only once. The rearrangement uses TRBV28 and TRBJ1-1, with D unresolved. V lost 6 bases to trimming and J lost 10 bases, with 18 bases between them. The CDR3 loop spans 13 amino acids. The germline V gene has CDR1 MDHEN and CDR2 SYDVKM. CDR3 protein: CASRSFWALAAFF. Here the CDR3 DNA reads TGTGCCAGCAGGAGTTTTTGGGCTCTGGCAGCTTTCTTT.

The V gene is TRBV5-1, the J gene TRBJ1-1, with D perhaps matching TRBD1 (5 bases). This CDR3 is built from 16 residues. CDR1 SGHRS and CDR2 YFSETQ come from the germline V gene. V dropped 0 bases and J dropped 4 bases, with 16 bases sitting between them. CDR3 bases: TGCGCCAGCAGCTTGGTCGTAGGAGGGGCGGGCACTGAAGCTTTCTTT. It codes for CASSLVVGGAGTEAFF.

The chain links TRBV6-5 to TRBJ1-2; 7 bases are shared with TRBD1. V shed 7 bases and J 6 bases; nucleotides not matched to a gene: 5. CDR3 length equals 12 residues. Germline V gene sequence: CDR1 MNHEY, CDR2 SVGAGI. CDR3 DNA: TGTGCCAGCATAAGAGGGGGCGATGGCTACACCTTC. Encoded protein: CASIRGGDGYTF.

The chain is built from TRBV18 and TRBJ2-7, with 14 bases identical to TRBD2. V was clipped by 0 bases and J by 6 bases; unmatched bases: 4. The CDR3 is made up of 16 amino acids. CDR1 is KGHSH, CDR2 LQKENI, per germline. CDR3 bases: TGTGCCAGCTCACCACCGGGACTAGCGGGAGAGGCCGAGCAGTACTTC. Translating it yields CASSPPGLAGEAEQYF.

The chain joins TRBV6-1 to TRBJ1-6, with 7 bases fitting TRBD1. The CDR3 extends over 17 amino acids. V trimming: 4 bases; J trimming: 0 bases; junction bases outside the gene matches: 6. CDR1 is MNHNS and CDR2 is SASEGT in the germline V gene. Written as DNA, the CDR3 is TGTGCCAGCAGTGGCGGACAGGCCTTCTCCTATAATTCACCCCTCCACTTT. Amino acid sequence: CASSGGQAFSYNSPLHF.

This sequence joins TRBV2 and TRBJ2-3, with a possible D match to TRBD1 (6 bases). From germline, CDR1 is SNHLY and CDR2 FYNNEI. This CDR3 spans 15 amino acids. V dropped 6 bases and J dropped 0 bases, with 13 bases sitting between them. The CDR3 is CASREQGMSTDTQYF. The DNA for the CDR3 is TGTGCCAGCAGGGAACAGGGTATGAGCACAGATACGCAGTATTTT.

CDR3 region: CASRPPGGVYGYTF. The CDR3 bases are TGTGCCAGCAGGCCTCCAGGGGGCGTCTATGGCTACACCTTC. The J gene is TRBJ1-2, the V gene TRBV6-5; the match to TRBD1 covers 8 bases. V shed 6 bases, J shed 4 bases, and the junction held 7 bases outside the gene matches. CDR1 MNHEY and CDR2 SVGAGI come from the germline V gene. The CDR3 runs 14 residues.